The text below deals with one T cell receptor (beta chain). Its antigen is unidentified. The TCR beta CDR3 regions underwent amplification using RNA transcripts as the source. Carried out on the TCR CDR3, a first-round RT-PCR used the HTBI primer set. TCRdb re-called the multiplex PCR reads through MiXCR, storing one row per CDR3 protein. The repertoire holds some 560,000 distinct CDR3 sequences, with roughly 14% as singletons. The data were taken from a study of T cells in Graves' hyperthyroidism and ophthalmopathy. General study findings and limits: Most clonotypes that expanded in the thyroid above 0.001 also showed up in blood.

CDR1 SGHDN and CDR2 FVKESK come from the germline V gene. Between the trimmed V and J ends, which lost 1 base and 5 bases, there was a span of 11 bases. This CDR3 is built from 14 residues. Stability of Graves' hyperthyroidism was defined as absent ophthalmopathy progression within 18 months. Patients aged 18 to 65 had newly diagnosed hyperthyroidism of under 2 months' duration. The material sequenced was blood. The sequence was collected from a woman in her twenties or thirties with Graves' hyperthyroidism. The chain links TRBV14 to TRBJ2-5; TRBD2 might be the D (6 bases). The DNA of the CDR3 is TGTGCCAGCAGCCAAGTTTTGGGAGGCGAGACCCAGTACTTC. Amino acid sequence: CASSQVLGGETQYF.